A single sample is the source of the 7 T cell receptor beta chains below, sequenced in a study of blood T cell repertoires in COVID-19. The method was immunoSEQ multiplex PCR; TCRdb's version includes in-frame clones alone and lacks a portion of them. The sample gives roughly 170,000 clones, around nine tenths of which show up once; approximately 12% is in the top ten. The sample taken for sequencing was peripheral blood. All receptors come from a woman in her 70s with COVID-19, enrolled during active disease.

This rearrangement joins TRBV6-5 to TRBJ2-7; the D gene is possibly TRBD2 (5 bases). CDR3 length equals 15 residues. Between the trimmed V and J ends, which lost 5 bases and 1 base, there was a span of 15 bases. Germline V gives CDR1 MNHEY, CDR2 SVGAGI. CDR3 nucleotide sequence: TGTGCCAGCAGTCCCCAATGGACTGGGTCCTACGAGCAGTACTTC. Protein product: CASSPQWTGSYEQYF.

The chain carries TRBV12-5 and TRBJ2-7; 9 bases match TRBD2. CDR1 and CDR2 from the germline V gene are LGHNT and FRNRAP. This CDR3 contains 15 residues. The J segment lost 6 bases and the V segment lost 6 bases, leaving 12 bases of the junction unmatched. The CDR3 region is CASGGRLAGEGEQYF. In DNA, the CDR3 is TGTGCTAGTGGCGGGAGGTTAGCGGGAGAGGGCGAGCAGTACTTC.

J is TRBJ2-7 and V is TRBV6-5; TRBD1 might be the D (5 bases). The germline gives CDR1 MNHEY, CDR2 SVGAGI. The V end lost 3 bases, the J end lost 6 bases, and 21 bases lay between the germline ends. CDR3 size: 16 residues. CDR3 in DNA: TGTGCCAGCAGTTATTCGTGGACACCATCTACTCTCGAGCAGTACTTC. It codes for CASSYSWTPSTLEQYF.

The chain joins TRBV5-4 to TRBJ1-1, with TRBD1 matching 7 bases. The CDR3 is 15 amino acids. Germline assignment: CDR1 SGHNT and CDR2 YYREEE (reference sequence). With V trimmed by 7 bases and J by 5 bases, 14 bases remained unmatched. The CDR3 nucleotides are TGTGCCAGCGGGAGTAAGAACAGGGGCCGGACTGAAGCTTTCTTT. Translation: CASGSKNRGRTEAFF. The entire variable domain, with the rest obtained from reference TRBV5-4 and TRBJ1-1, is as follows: ETGVTQSPTHLIKTRGQQVTLRCSSQSGHNTVSWYQQALGQGPQFIFQYYREEENGRGNFPPRFSGLQFPNYSSELNVNALELDDSALYLCASGSKNRGRTEAFFGQGTRLTVV.

The DNA of the CDR3 is TGTGCCAGCAGCTCGTCCGGGACTCGGTATGGCTACACCTTC. Translating it yields CASSSSGTRYGYTF. V is TRBV14 and J is TRBJ1-2, with D tentatively TRBD1 (5 bases). V was clipped by 5 bases and J by 5 bases, with 15 bases between them. The CDR3 is 14 residues long. Germline V gives CDR1 SGHDN, CDR2 FVKESK.

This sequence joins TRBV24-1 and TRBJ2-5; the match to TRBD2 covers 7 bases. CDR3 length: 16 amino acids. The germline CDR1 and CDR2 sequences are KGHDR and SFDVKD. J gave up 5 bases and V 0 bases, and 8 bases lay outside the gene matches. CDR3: CATSDLHGVGGETQYF. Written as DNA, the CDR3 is TGTGCCACCAGTGATTTGCACGGGGTGGGGGGGGAGACCCAGTACTTC.

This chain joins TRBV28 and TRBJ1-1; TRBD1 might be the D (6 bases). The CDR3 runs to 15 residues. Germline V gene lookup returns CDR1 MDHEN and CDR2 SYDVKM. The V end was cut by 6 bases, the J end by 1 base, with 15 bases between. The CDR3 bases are TGTGCCAGCAGCCGATCCGGGACACCGAACACTGAAGCTTTCTTT. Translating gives CASSRSGTPNTEAFF. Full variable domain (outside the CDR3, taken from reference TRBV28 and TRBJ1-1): DVKVTQSSRYLVKRTGEKVFLECVQDMDHENMFWYRQDPGLGLRLIYFSYDVKMKEKGDIPEGYSVSREKKERFSLILESASTNQTSMYLCASSRSGTPNTEAFFGQGTRLTVV.